The 5 T cell receptor beta chains below all came from one sample that was sequenced in a study of blood T cells in healthy people across ages. Together with a sample-barcoded 5' primer, a J-beta primer mix was included in a second PCR lasting roughly 6 to 12 cycles. TCRdb re-called the 5' RACE reads with MiXCR, one entry per CDR3 protein. Among about a million distinct CDR3 sequences, just over 50% were seen once, and the ten largest hold around a fifth. Sequencing was performed on blood. The origin of the receptors is a woman aged 60-75 years in good health.

The chain joins TRBV29-1 to TRBJ2-7; 11 bases align to TRBD1. The germline CDR1 and CDR2 sequences are SQVTM and ANQGSEA. Trimming removed 5 bases from V and 7 bases from J; junction bases left unmatched: 7. This CDR3 region has 13 residues. The CDR3 DNA follows: TGCAGCGTTCGGACAGGGGGCTTCTGGGAGCAGTACTTC. Its translation is CSVRTGGFWEQYF.

This clonotype was detected only a few times. As DNA, the CDR3 is TGTGCCAGCTCAAAGACAGGGGGCCCTTCCTACGAGCAGTACTTC. Residues: CASSKTGGPSYEQYF. The rearrangement uses TRBV18 and TRBJ2-7, with TRBD1 matching 10 bases. The CDR3 covers 15 residues. The germline gives CDR1 KGHSH, CDR2 LQKENI. The J segment lost 1 base and the V segment lost 5 bases, leaving 5 bases of the junction unmatched.

This clonotype was seen only a few times. The chain recombines TRBV6-5 with TRBJ2-7; 9 bases line up with TRBD2. In germline, CDR1 is MNHEY, CDR2 SVGAGI. V dropped 2 bases and J dropped 5; count of bases not matched to a gene: 16. The CDR3 has 18 residues. CDR3 region: CASSYRVGSGGLANEQYF. In DNA, the CDR3 is TGTGCCAGCAGTTACCGAGTGGGATCCGGCGGACTAGCGAACGAGCAGTACTTC.

CDR3 protein: CAISADVPGPMWNGYTF. The CDR3 nucleotides are TGTGCCATCAGCGCGGATGTCCCGGGCCCGATGTGGAATGGCTACACCTTC. The chain recombines TRBV10-3 with TRBJ1-2; D is unclear. This CDR3 comprises 17 residues. Deletions cut 6 bases from V and 6 bases from J, with 26 bases between. Per the germline V gene, CDR1 is ENHRY and CDR2 is SYGVKD.

The V gene is TRBV20-1, the J gene TRBJ2-3; D may be TRBD2 (6 bases). CDR1 and CDR2 from the germline V gene are DFQATT and SNEGSKA (reference sequence). The V end was cut by 6 bases, the J end by 7 bases, with 20 bases between. The CDR3 consists of 14 residues. The CDR3 nucleotides read TGCAGTGCGGAAAACCCGGGGCGGGAAAATACGCAGTATTTT. It yields the protein CSAENPGRENTQYF.